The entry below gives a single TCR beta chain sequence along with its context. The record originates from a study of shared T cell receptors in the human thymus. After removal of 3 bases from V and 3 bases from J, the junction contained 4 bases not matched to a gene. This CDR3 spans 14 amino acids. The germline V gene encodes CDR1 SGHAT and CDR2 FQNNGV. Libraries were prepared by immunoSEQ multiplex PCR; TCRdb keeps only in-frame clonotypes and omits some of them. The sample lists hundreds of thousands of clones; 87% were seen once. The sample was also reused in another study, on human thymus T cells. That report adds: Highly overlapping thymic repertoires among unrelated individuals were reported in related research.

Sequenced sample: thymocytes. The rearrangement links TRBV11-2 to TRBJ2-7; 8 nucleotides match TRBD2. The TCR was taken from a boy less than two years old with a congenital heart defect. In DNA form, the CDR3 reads TGTGCCAGCAGCTTCAGCGGGGGAGGCTACGAGCAGTACTTC. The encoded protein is CASSFSGGGYEQYF.